Shown below are 26 T cell receptor beta chains from a single sample sequenced in a study of tumor and adjacent non-tumor tissue in lung cancer listed by TCRdb under 2018. RNA was isolated from bulk unsorted tissue, and RNA quality was assessed with a NanoDrop ND-1000 and an Agilent 2100. Library method: multiplex PCR. Sequencing instrument: Illumina HiSeq 2500. TCRbeta libraries were constructed through three rounds of nested PCR with primers (Table S4) according to protocols adapted from ARM-PCR. TCRdb passed the public sequencing reads through fastp at Q25 and MiXCR, retaining productive beta sequences. CDR3 protein sequences are deduplicated, and each keeps its most common genes and DNA. The sample table records roughly 66,000 distinct CDR3 sequences; more than 70% of these occur just once. In total, the top ten clones hold approximately 28% of the sample. The source material was lung tumor tissue. The receptors were gathered from a man between 60 and 75 years old with non-small cell lung cancer.

This clonotype came up a few times. This chain joins TRBV13 and TRBJ1-4; D perhaps matches TRBD1 (6 bases). V was shortened by 4 bases and J by 17 bases, with 20 bases between the two germline ends. The CDR3 covers 13 residues. Germline CDR1 is PRHDT and CDR2 is FYEKMQ (reference sequence). The CDR3: CASSSSPGQTLFF. CDR3 nucleotide sequence: TGTGCCAGCAGCTCGTCCCCGGGACAAACTCTATTTTTT.

This clonotype was found a few times. No conserved phenylalanine or tryptophan ends this CDR3, so it is likely a read error. No DNA is shown, since the ends of the CDR3 on it are uncertain; the CDR3 is the one TCRdb lists. The rearrangement joins TRBV12-3 or TRBV12-4 to TRBJ2-1; the D call TRBD2 from the table was never checked on the DNA. The CDR3 spans 15 residues, counting both ends. CDR3 amino acids: CASSFPQRDHSEQLS.

This clonotype ranks as medium-sized (0.01 to 0.1%). The V gene is TRBV6-1, the J gene TRBJ2-3; TRBD2 matches 9 bases. CDR1 MNHNS and CDR2 SASEGT come from the germline V gene. This CDR3 comprises 14 residues. V shed 3 bases and J 6 bases; nucleotides not matched to a gene: 4. The CDR3 loop reads CASSEAGGRDTQYF. CDR3 DNA: TGTGCCAGCAGTGAGGCGGGGGGGAGGGATACGCAGTATTTT.

A word on this clonotype: One end of the junction does not line up with germline, which may come from a read error. V gene TRBV6-2 or TRBV6-3 combines with J gene TRBJ2-7; 13 bases map to TRBD2. The germline V gene encodes CDR1 MNHEY and CDR2 SVGEGT. This CDR3 has 17 amino acids. Written as DNA, the CDR3 is TGTGCCAGCAGTCAAACTCCAGGACTAGCGGGAGTCTACGAGCAGTGCTTC. It specifies CASSQTPGLAGVYEQCF.

On this clonotype itself: The CDR3 does not end in the conserved phenylalanine or tryptophan, so this is likely a read error. This rearrangement joins TRBV29-1 to TRBJ2-1, with D unresolved. This CDR3 has 14 amino acids. Germline V gene data show CDR1 as SQVTM and CDR2 as ANQGSEA. CDR3 region: CSVHLGRTYNEQFI. CDR3 nucleotides: TGCAGCGTTCACCTGGGCAGGACCTACAATGAACAGTTCATC.

For this clonotype: The conserved closing phenylalanine or tryptophan is absent in this CDR3, likely reflecting a read error. The genes are TRBV5-5 and TRBJ2-7; unclear D gene. The CDR3 extends over 13 amino acids. Trimming removed 0 bases from V and 5 bases from J, with 9 bases in between. Germline V CDR1 and CDR2: SGHKS, YYEKEE (reference sequence). CDR3 region: CASSLVAGDEQYI. CDR3 in DNA: TGTGCCAGCAGCTTGGTCGCAGGAGACGAGCAGTACATC.

On this clonotype itself: One end of the junction varies from germline; a read error may be responsible. The chain links TRBV20-1 to TRBJ2-7; no definite D call. Germline V CDR1 and CDR2: DFQATT, SNEGSKA (reference sequence). The CDR3 covers 16 residues. In DNA form, the CDR3 reads TGCAGTGCCAGAGAAGGTCGGCTAAGGGCCCTCTACGAGCAGTACTTC. Translated: CSAREGRLRALYEQYF.

About this clonotype: At one of its ends the junction is not consistent with the germline gene, which may arise from a read error. The V gene is TRBV28, the J gene TRBJ1-5; D gene ambiguous. The CDR3 has 13 amino acids. Germline CDR1 reads MDHEN; CDR2 reads SYDVKM. The CDR3 region is CVSSQDPGQSQHF. The CDR3 bases are TGTGTCAGCAGCCAAGACCCCGGCCAGTCCCAGCATTTT.

Written as DNA, the CDR3 is TGCAGTGTCACCGAGACACGAGTATACGAGCAGTACTTC. Translated: CSVTETRVYEQYF. The V call is TRBV20-1, the J call TRBJ2-7; D unclear. Between the trimmed V and J ends, which lost 7 bases and 4 bases, there was a span of 17 bases. CDR1 is DFQATT and CDR2 is SNEGSKA in the germline V gene (reference sequence). The CDR3 totals 13 residues.

With regard to this clonotype: Being one base from a much bigger clone, this may be a read error. The rearrangement links TRBV7-3 to TRBJ2-2, with D perhaps TRBD2 (5 bases). CDR3 size: 14 residues. CDR1 and CDR2 from the germline V gene are SGHTA and FQGTGA. The CDR3 reads CASSITPGTGELFF. CDR3 sequence (DNA): TGTGCCAGCAGCATAACGCCGGGGACCGGGGAGCTGTTTTTT. The entire variable domain, with the rest obtained from reference TRBV7-3 and TRBJ2-2, is as follows: GAGVSQTPSNKVTEKGKYVELRCDPISGHTALYWYRQSLGQGPEFLIYFQGTGAADDSGLPNDRFFAVRPEGSVSTLKIQRTERGDSAVYLCASSITPGTGELFFGEGSRLTVL.

This clonotype has just one count. This may be a read error: a much more frequent sequence differs by one nucleotide. This chain joins TRBV30 and TRBJ2-5; no reliable D call. In germline, CDR1 is GTSNPN, CDR2 SVGIG (reference sequence). Trimming removed 2 bases at V and 4 bases at J, with 8 bases between. The CDR3 runs 12 residues. CDR3 loop: CAWSIGPETQYF. The CDR3 nucleotides read TGTGCCTGGAGTATTGGCCCAGAGACCCAGTACTTC.

Worth noting for this clonotype: Its ends do not fully match the called genes, so a read error is possible. This chain connects TRBV20-1 to TRBJ2-2; 11 bases fit TRBD2. The CDR3 is 16 residues long. Germline V gene sequence: CDR1 DFQATT, CDR2 SNEGSKA (reference sequence). CDR3 sequence: CCAILAGGPETGELLF. Written as DNA, the CDR3 is TGCTGTGCTATTTTAGCGGGAGGGCCGGAGACAGGGGAGCTGTTGTTT.

V usage is TRBV6-1 and J usage is TRBJ1-2; D is unclear. CDR1 is MNHNS and CDR2 is SASEGT in the germline V gene. The CDR3 extends over 13 amino acids. The V and J ends lost 0 bases and 3 bases respectively, with 5 bases between them. This chain's CDR3 is CASSEAQHYGYTF. CDR3 in DNA: TGTGCCAGCAGTGAAGCACAGCACTATGGCTACACCTTC.

The V call is TRBV20-1, the J call TRBJ2-3, with TRBD2 matching over 11 bases. J gave up 5 bases and V 4 bases, and 14 bases lay outside the gene matches. Germline assignment: CDR1 DFQATT and CDR2 SNEGSKA (reference sequence). The CDR3 covers 17 residues. As DNA, the CDR3 is TGCAGTGCTACCCCCAGGACTAGCGGGTTTGGGATAGATACGCAGTATTTT. This translates into CSATPRTSGFGIDTQYF.

A remark on this clonotype: This may be a read error, as it is one base from a much larger clone. The chain has TRBV7-8 and TRBJ2-2; tentative D call: TRBD1 (6 bases). Per germline, CDR1 SGHVS and CDR2 FQNEAQ. The CDR3 runs 16 residues. The CDR3, as DNA: TGTGCCAACAGCTTAACTCACAGGGCCGGTGCCGGGGAGCTGTTTTTT. Its protein product is CANSLTHRAGAGELFF. The full variable domain, in which reference TRBV7-8 and TRBJ2-2 provide the parts outside the CDR3, is GAGVSQSPRYKVAKRGQDVALRCDPISGHVSLFWYQQALGQGPEFLTYFQNEAQLDKSGLPSDRFFAERPEGSVSTLKIQRTQQEDSAVYLCANSLTHRAGAGELFFGEGSRLTVL.

This clonotype was observed many times. V and J are TRBV29-1 and TRBJ2-1; 8 bases agree with TRBD2. This CDR3 spans 12 amino acids. V gave up 4 bases and J gave up 6 bases; unmatched junction bases: 2. Germline CDR1 and CDR2: SQVTM and ANQGSEA. The CDR3 sequence: CSVGTSFNEQFF. As DNA, the CDR3 is TGCAGCGTTGGGACTAGCTTCAATGAGCAGTTCTTC.

A note on this clonotype: The conserved final phenylalanine or tryptophan is absent from the CDR3, which likely points to a read error. The J gene is TRBJ1-1, the V gene TRBV6-5; TRBD1 matches at 7 bases. Trimming cost V 5 bases and J 5 bases; bases outside gene matches: 5. The CDR3 loop spans 13 amino acids. From germline, CDR1 is MNHEY and CDR2 SVGAGI. The CDR3 loop reads CASSRQGSTEAFL. The CDR3 DNA is TGTGCCAGCAGTCGACAGGGAAGTACTGAAGCTTTCTTA.

This clonotype showed up just once. Compared with germline, one end of the junction differs, possibly owing to a read error. The chain carries TRBV20-1 and TRBJ1-1; 8 bases line up with TRBD1. The germline CDR1 and CDR2 sequences are DFQATT and SNEGSKA (reference sequence). The CDR3 length is 14 residues. The CDR3: CSVRIGQGCNEAFF. The CDR3 DNA is TGCAGTGTTAGAATTGGACAGGGATGCAATGAAGCTTTCTTT.

As to this clonotype: One junction end disagrees with the germline gene, perhaps due to a read error. The chain joins TRBV6-1 to TRBJ1-3; D uncertain. CDR3 length: 13 amino acids. Looked up from germline, CDR1 is MNHNS and CDR2 is SASEGT. This CDR3 reads CDSKRGSGNTIYF. CDR3 DNA: TGTGACAGCAAACGGGGTTCTGGAAACACCATATATTTT.

Worth noting for this clonotype: Sequence at one end of the junction differs from germline and may be a read error. The chain recombines TRBV6-6 with TRBJ2-6; D possibly corresponds to TRBD1 (5 bases). There are 12 residues in the CDR3. CDR1 is MNHNY, CDR2 SVGAGI, per germline (reference sequence). The CDR3 reads CDSRSGANVLTF. The CDR3 DNA is TGTGACAGCAGGTCTGGGGCCAACGTACTGACTTTC.

On this clonotype itself: The final CDR3 position lacks the conserved phenylalanine or tryptophan, pointing to a likely read error. The rearrangement joins TRBV10-2 to TRBJ2-7; possible D gene TRBD2, 6 bases. Per the germline V gene, CDR1 is WSHSY and CDR2 is SAAADI. The length of the CDR3 is 14 residues. The CDR3 region is CTSCDGGNPYEQYY. Written as DNA, the CDR3 is TGCACCAGCTGTGACGGAGGGAACCCCTACGAGCAGTACTAC.

This clonotype has a single count. The junction differs from germline at one of its ends, possibly a read error. The chain uses TRBV20-1 and TRBJ2-3; no reliable D call. Germline V CDR1 and CDR2: DFQATT, SNEGSKA (reference sequence). The CDR3 contains 12 residues. CDR3 protein: CSASDYADKQYF. The DNA for the CDR3 is TGCAGTGCTAGCGATTACGCAGATAAGCAGTATTTT.

Points on this clonotype: The final CDR3 position lacks the conserved phenylalanine or tryptophan, pointing to a likely read error. The CDR3 sequence is CSARDQLTSYEQFL. In DNA form, the CDR3 reads TGCAGTGCCAGAGATCAACTGACTAGCTATGAGCAGTTCTTA. V gene TRBV20-1 combines with J gene TRBJ2-1, with 7 bases identical to TRBD2. Germline V lookup: CDR1 DFQATT, CDR2 SNEGSKA (reference sequence). CDR3 length: 14 amino acids.

As regards this clonotype: Sequence at one end of the junction differs from germline and may be a read error. The J gene is TRBJ2-5, the V gene TRBV29-1; tentatively, D is TRBD2 (6 bases). This CDR3 is 14 amino acids long. Germline CDR1 and CDR2: SQVTM and ANQGSEA. CDR3 protein: CSVFGRGWQETQYF. CDR3 DNA: TGCAGCGTCTTCGGGCGGGGTTGGCAAGAGACTCAGTACTTC.

Points on this clonotype: A much more abundant neighbour one base away suggests this may be a read error. This chain links TRBV28 with TRBJ1-5; D might be TRBD1 (6 bases). The germline gives CDR1 MDHEN, CDR2 SYDVKM. The CDR3 has 14 residues. The CDR3 reads CATSSGGGGQPQHF. The CDR3 DNA sequence: TGTGCCACCAGTTCGGGCGGGGGCGGGCAGCCCCAGCATTTT.

Comments on this clonotype: The conserved closing phenylalanine or tryptophan is absent in this CDR3, likely reflecting a read error. The chain recombines TRBV20-1 with TRBJ2-1, with no clear D. The CDR3 consists of 11 residues. The germline V gene has CDR1 DFQATT and CDR2 SNEGSKA (reference sequence). The CDR3 region is CCDIPEYEQFS. The CDR3 DNA reads as TGCTGTGATATCCCCGAGTATGAGCAGTTCTCA.